Presented here are 22 T cell receptor beta chains from one specimen sequenced in a study of CD8 T cells in ankylosing spondylitis. TCRdb independently ran MiXCR on the 5' RACE reads; one entry per CDR3 protein. The sample has some 220,000 distinct CDR3 sequences; about 11% are singletons. What was sequenced was blood, either unsorted or a sorted T cell fraction (not recorded which). These receptors were obtained from a male donor with ankylosing spondylitis or in good health (not recorded which).

This clonotype was counted at least ten times. This chain joins TRBV29-1 and TRBJ2-7; TRBD1 agrees at 7 bases. Per the germline V gene, CDR1 is SQVTM and CDR2 is ANQGSEA. V lost 4 bases, J lost 7 bases, and 7 bases stayed unmatched. This CDR3 is built from 12 residues. Here the CDR3 DNA reads TGCAGCGTTGGCCGACAGGGTAGTGAGCAGTACTTC. Amino acids: CSVGRQGSEQYF.

This clonotype came up many times. This chain links TRBV6-1 with TRBJ1-5; no firm D call. V lost 3 bases to trimming and J lost 6 bases, with 18 bases between them. The CDR3 spans 16 residues. Germline V gives CDR1 MNHNS, CDR2 SASEGT. CDR3 amino acids: CASSDTFTVSGQPQHF. The DNA of the CDR3 is TGTGCCAGCAGTGACACATTCACGGTTTCGGGTCAGCCCCAGCATTTT.

This clonotype was seen many times. The chain carries TRBV12-3 or TRBV12-4 and TRBJ2-1; 11 nucleotides agree with TRBD2. V shed 6 bases, J shed 4 bases, and the junction held 11 bases outside the gene matches. The CDR3 is 17 amino acids. CDR3 bases: TGTGCCAGCAGGAGACCACCGGGACTAGCGGAGTACAATGAGCAGTTCTTC. It is translated as CASRRPPGLAEYNEQFF.

The chain links TRBV4-2 to TRBJ1-5; D is unclear. V was cut by 0 bases and J by 6 bases, with 18 bases left in between. The CDR3 has 17 residues. Per germline, CDR1 LGHNA and CDR2 YNFKEQ. This CDR3 reads CASSQDYIVRGSQPQHF. In DNA, the CDR3 is TGTGCCAGCAGCCAAGATTATATAGTAAGAGGGAGTCAGCCCCAGCATTTT.

This clonotype has ten or more counts. The chain recombines TRBV5-1 with TRBJ2-5, with 7 bases lining up with TRBD1. Germline values: CDR1 SGHRS, CDR2 YFSETQ. CDR3 length equals 15 residues. V trimming: 2 bases; J trimming: 2 bases; junction bases outside the gene matches: 6. CDR3 sequence: CASSLERGLQETQYF. The CDR3 DNA reads TGCGCCAGCAGCTTAGAGAGGGGGCTTCAAGAGACCCAGTACTTC.

Points on this clonotype: This sequence may be a read error, since a much larger clone differs from it by one base. The chain couples TRBV6-5 to TRBJ2-1; 10 bases are shared with TRBD2. With 3 bases clipped from V and 7 bases from J, the junction kept 9 bases outside the gene matches. The CDR3 length is 16 residues. CDR1 and CDR2 from the germline V gene are MNHEY and SVGAGI. In DNA, the CDR3 is TGTGCCAGCAGTTATTCCCAAGCGGGGGGGGATAATGAGCAGTTCTTC. Translation gives CASSYSQAGGDNEQFF.

This clonotype came up a few times. This chain joins TRBV20-1 and TRBJ2-2, with a tentative D call TRBD2 (6 bases). Germline CDR1 DFQATT, CDR2 SNEGSKA (reference sequence). V lost 3 bases, J lost 5 bases, and 16 bases lay in between. The CDR3 totals 15 residues. CDR3 protein: CSASSGLDRTGELFF. The CDR3 bases are TGCAGTGCTAGTAGCGGCCTTGACCGTACCGGGGAGCTGTTTTTT.

In this sample, this clonotype turned up many times. This chain connects TRBV6-1 to TRBJ1-2; D uncertain. The CDR3 has 14 residues. CDR1 and CDR2 from the germline V gene are MNHNS and SASEGT. V was shortened by 6 bases and J by 1 base, with 12 bases between the two germline ends. CDR3 residues: CASRPGVYNYGYTF. The CDR3 DNA is TGTGCCAGCAGACCGGGAGTGTATAACTATGGCTACACCTTC.

This clonotype has ten or more counts. V and J are TRBV15 and TRBJ1-1; no firm D call. This CDR3 is 14 amino acids long. Germline CDR1 LNHNV, CDR2 YYDKDF (reference sequence). Trimming shortened V by 3 bases and J by 1 base, and 9 bases separated the two germline ends. CDR3: CATSSGVRNTEAFF. The DNA of the CDR3 is TGTGCCACCAGCAGTGGGGTAAGGAACACTGAAGCTTTCTTT.

This clonotype was detected many times. The chain is built from TRBV10-3 and TRBJ2-7; 7 nucleotides agree with TRBD1. The V and J ends lost 6 bases and 3 bases, in that order; junction bases with no gene match: 5. Germline V gives CDR1 ENHRY, CDR2 SYGVKD. The CDR3 extends over 13 amino acids. CDR3 coding DNA: TGTGCCATCAGGGGGACAGACCGCTACGAGCAGTACTTC. It encodes CAIRGTDRYEQYF.

This clonotype was seen ten or more times. The rearrangement joins TRBV12-3 or TRBV12-4 to TRBJ2-7; D ambiguous. This CDR3 comprises 11 residues. Between the trimmed V and J ends, which lost 2 bases and 6 bases, there was a span of 5 bases. CDR3 bases: TGTGCCAGCAGTTTAACTCTCGAGCAGTACTTC. Translating gives CASSLTLEQYF.

This clonotype was detected ten times or more. The chain uses TRBV11-2 and TRBJ2-1; 13 nucleotides align to TRBD2. The CDR3 length is 17 residues. Trimming cost V 2 bases and J 6 bases; bases outside gene matches: 7. CDR1 and CDR2 from the germline V gene are SGHAT and FQNNGV. The CDR3 region is CASSLRTSGSIVNEQFF. The CDR3 region has the DNA TGTGCCAGCAGCTTACGGACTAGCGGGAGTATTGTCAATGAGCAGTTCTTC.

This clonotype was recorded at least ten times. The chain is built from TRBV12-3 or TRBV12-4 and TRBJ2-7; 10 bases are shared with TRBD2. The CDR3 contains 15 residues. V was pared by 3 bases and J by 3 bases, with 5 bases of the junction left unmatched. The CDR3, as DNA: TGTGCCAGCAGTTTGGGCCGGACTAGCGGCTACGAGCAGTACTTC. It yields the protein CASSLGRTSGYEQYF.

As regards this clonotype: A read error is possible here, since a much larger clone lies one base away. This rearrangement joins TRBV5-5 to TRBJ2-7; D is undetermined. This CDR3 spans 14 amino acids. The germline V gene encodes CDR1 SGHKS and CDR2 YYEKEE (reference sequence). CDR3 sequence (DNA): TGTGCCAGCAGCTTGTCTTTCAACTCCAACGAGCAGTACTTC. Its translation is CASSLSFNSNEQYF.

The genes are TRBV7-2 and TRBJ1-1, with D perhaps TRBD1 (5 bases). Germline V gene data show CDR1 as SGHTA and CDR2 as FQGNSA. The CDR3 runs 15 residues. Trimming left V 8 bases short and J 0 bases short, with 16 bases between. CDR3 residues: CASSPGLLMNTEAFF. The CDR3 region has the DNA TGTGCCAGCTCCCCGGGGCTTTTAATGAACACTGAAGCTTTCTTT. Full variable domain (missing parts from reference TRBV7-2 and TRBJ1-1): GAGVSQSPSNKVTEKGKDVELRCDPISGHTALYWYRQSLGQGLEFLIYFQGNSAPDKSGLPSDRFSAERTGGSVSTLTIQRTQQEDSAVYLCASSPGLLMNTEAFFGQGTRLTVV.

The V and J genes are TRBV18 and TRBJ2-1, with TRBD1 as a possible D gene (6 bases). V was trimmed by 6 bases and J by 7 bases, leaving 25 bases between them. CDR1 is KGHSH and CDR2 is LQKENI in the germline V gene. This CDR3 has 17 residues. In DNA form, the CDR3 reads TGTGCCAGCTCGTCCGGGATGGGACACACGTTCGGGAATGAGCAGTTCTTC. Translating it yields CASSSGMGHTFGNEQFF.

This clonotype was detected only a few times. J is TRBJ2-5 and V is TRBV18; no clear D gene. Per germline, CDR1 KGHSH and CDR2 LQKENI. The CDR3 length is 13 residues. The V and J ends lost 2 bases and 2 bases respectively, with 6 bases between them. CDR3 bases: TGTGCCAGCTCACCAAGGCATCAAGAGACCCAGTACTTC. Protein product: CASSPRHQETQYF.

This clonotype was observed many times. The rearrangement joins TRBV19 to TRBJ2-1; possibly TRBD1 or TRBD2 for D (7 bases each). Per germline, CDR1 LNHDA and CDR2 SQIVND (reference sequence). Trimming shortened V by 6 bases and J by 7 bases, and 22 bases separated the two germline ends. This CDR3 region has 16 residues. CDR3 protein: CASRNEGAAGRNEQFF. CDR3 coding DNA: TGTGCCAGTAGAAATGAGGGGGCCGCCGGGAGGAATGAGCAGTTCTTC.

There are a few counts of this clonotype. The CDR3 DNA sequence: TGTGCCAGCACTTACGATTCAGATACGCAGTATTTT. It codes for CASTYDSDTQYF. The chain recombines TRBV2 with TRBJ2-3; D gene uncertain. CDR1 and CDR2 (germline): SNHLY, FYNNEI. There are 12 residues in the CDR3. Between the trimmed V and J ends, which lost 7 bases and 4 bases, there was a span of 9 bases.

This clonotype appeared many times. This rearrangement joins TRBV14 to TRBJ1-2; D is unclear. Trimming removed 3 bases from V and 4 bases from J, with 9 bases in between. The germline gives CDR1 SGHDN, CDR2 FVKESK. This CDR3 comprises 13 residues. CDR3 region: CASSQGGIYGYTF. The DNA of the CDR3 is TGTGCCAGCAGCCAGGGAGGCATCTATGGCTACACCTTC.

This clonotype showed up many times. This chain links TRBV29-1 with TRBJ2-1, with 12 bases aligning to TRBD1. The CDR3 consists of 13 residues. Germline V gene lookup returns CDR1 SQVTM and CDR2 ANQGSEA. V trimming: 7 bases; J trimming: 10 bases; junction bases outside the gene matches: 8. CDR3 coding DNA: TGCAGCGAGGGGACGGGACAGGGGGCCGAGCAGTTCTTC. Translating gives CSEGTGQGAEQFF.

The rearrangement joins TRBV30 to TRBJ2-4, with D uncertain. This CDR3 contains 13 residues. Germline assignment: CDR1 GTSNPN and CDR2 SVGIG (reference sequence). Trimming cost V 3 bases and J 5 bases, with 11 bases left between them. In nucleotides, the CDR3 is TGTGCCTGGAGCTGGCCCGGAGAAAACATTCAGTACTTC. This encodes CAWSWPGENIQYF.